The rows below give T cell receptor beta chains drawn from one sample of a study of blood T cells in healthy people across ages. MiXCR was run by TCRdb on the 5' RACE reads, yielding one entry per CDR3 protein. The sample includes around 1,700,000 distinct CDR3 sequences, roughly 27% of them seen just once. Material for sequencing was blood. The receptors were sampled from a woman aged 30 to 39 in good health. The CDR3 runs from the conserved cysteine through the conserved F or W. D genes are given only for firm matches. Clone size appears in some rows only: once, few, many, or a class for an expanded clone.

CDR3 protein	CDR3 DNA	clone size	V gene	J gene	CDR3 length	D gene
CASSQESPFTGGLAPNTEAFF	TGTGCCAGCAGCCAAGAGTCACCATTTACAGGGGGCTTAGCTCCTAACACTGAAGCTTTCTTT	.	TRBV14	TRBJ1-1	21	TRBD1
CASSEFRVEKLFF	TGTGCCAGCAGTGAATTCAGGGTTGAAAAACTGTTTTTT	.	TRBV6-1	TRBJ1-4	13	.
CASSFAPPQGGYTF	TGTGCCAGCAGTTTTGCTCCGCCGCAGGGTGGCTACACCTTC	few	TRBV12-3/TRBV12-4	TRBJ1-2	14	.
CAWSYGQGDNEQYF	TGTGCCTGGAGTTATGGGCAGGGGGACAACGAGCAGTACTTC	.	TRBV30	TRBJ2-7	14	TRBD1
CASSLALLVLYNEQFF	TGTGCCAGCAGCTTAGCCCTTCTAGTTTTATACAATGAGCAGTTCTTC	.	TRBV7-2	TRBJ2-1	16	.
CASSFGAISSTDTQYF	TGTGCCAGCAGCTTTGGGGCCATATCTAGCACAGATACGCAGTATTTT	few	TRBV7-2	TRBJ2-3	16	.
CASSLRGSVGTGELFF	TGTGCCAGCAGTTTACGGGGGAGCGTAGGCACCGGGGAGCTGTTTTTT	.	TRBV27	TRBJ2-2	16	.
CATTGQGEYYEQYF	TGTGCCACGACAGGACAGGGGGAATACTACGAGCAGTACTTC	few	TRBV2	TRBJ2-7	14	TRBD1
CAGGDSGANVLTF	TGTGCCGGAGGGGACTCTGGGGCCAACGTCCTGACTTTC	few	TRBV12-3/TRBV12-4	TRBJ2-6	13	.
CSGRRVGDEQFF	TGCAGTGGCCGGCGGGTCGGGGATGAGCAGTTCTTC	many	TRBV20-1	TRBJ2-1	12	.
CASSETGGTDTQYF	TGCGCCAGCAGCGAAACAGGGGGAACAGATACGCAGTATTTT	many	TRBV4-1	TRBJ2-3	14	TRBD1
CASIGAHSGANVLTF	TGTGCCAGCATAGGAGCCCACTCTGGGGCCAACGTCCTGACTTTC	once	TRBV6-2/TRBV6-3	TRBJ2-6	15	.
CSAVLASGGTDTQYF	TGCAGTGCTGTCCTAGCTAGCGGGGGGACAGATACGCAGTATTTT	.	TRBV20-1	TRBJ2-3	15	TRBD2
CAISGGGRRTNEKLFF	TGTGCCATCAGTGGAGGGGGGCGCCGAACTAATGAAAAACTGTTTTTT	.	TRBV10-3	TRBJ1-4	16	.
CAGRPKVTSGANVLTF	TGTGCCGGCAGGCCTAAAGTTACTTCTGGGGCCAACGTCCTGACTTTC	.	TRBV6-5	TRBJ2-6	16	.
CASSLGGTSGRWDEQFF	TGTGCCAGCAGCTTAGGGGGGACTAGCGGGAGATGGGATGAGCAGTTCTTC	few	TRBV7-2	TRBJ2-1	17	TRBD2
CASSTGWVTHEQYF	TGTGCCAGCTCGACGGGGTGGGTTACCCACGAGCAGTACTTC	.	TRBV2	TRBJ2-7	14	.
CASSLGDLGYNEQFF	TGTGCCAGCAGCCTGGGGGACTTGGGATACAATGAGCAGTTCTTC	.	TRBV4-2	TRBJ2-1	15	.
CASMRGDTDTQYF	TGTGCCAGCATGAGGGGGGACACAGATACGCAGTATTTT	.	TRBV6-2/TRBV6-3	TRBJ2-3	13	.
CASSQDMDRDNTEAFF	TGCGCCAGCAGCCAAGATATGGACAGGGATAACACTGAAGCTTTCTTT	few	TRBV4-3	TRBJ1-1	16	TRBD1
CASSEVGGRPSGANVLTF	TGTGCCAGCAGTGAAGTGGGGGGCAGGCCTTCTGGGGCCAACGTCCTGACTTTC	few	TRBV2	TRBJ2-6	18	.
CASSLGAGGSNEQFF	TGTGCCAGCTCATTGGGGGCAGGGGGCAGCAATGAGCAGTTCTTC	.	TRBV7-8	TRBJ2-1	15	TRBD1
CATSDGDVNEQFF	TGTGCCACCAGTGACGGGGATGTTAATGAGCAGTTCTTC	.	TRBV24-1	TRBJ2-1	13	.
CASSIGEDTEAFF	TGTGCCAGTAGTATAGGGGAGGACACTGAAGCTTTCTTT	.	TRBV19	TRBJ1-1	13	.
CAISPAGDIQYF	TGTGCCATCAGTCCTGCCGGAGACATTCAGTACTTC	many	TRBV12-3/TRBV12-4	TRBJ2-4	12	.
CASSRGRLQETQYF	TGTGCCAGCAGCAGGGGGCGGCTACAAGAGACCCAGTACTTC	few	TRBV7-2	TRBJ2-5	14	TRBD1
CASSPDQQGEQFF	TGTGCCAGCAGCCCGGACCAGCAGGGTGAGCAGTTCTTC	few	TRBV12-3/TRBV12-4	TRBJ2-1	13	.
CASSKRTGRPDTQYF	TGTGCCAGCAGTAAGAGGACAGGCCGTCCAGATACGCAGTATTTT	few	TRBV2	TRBJ2-3	15	TRBD1
CASYPQGASFGYTF	TGCGCCAGTTACCCTCAGGGGGCCTCCTTCGGCTACACCTTC	few	TRBV5-1	TRBJ1-2	14	TRBD1
CAPRPGVFSLYEQYF	TGTGCCCCCCGGCCGGGCGTGTTTTCCCTCTACGAGCAGTACTTC	many	TRBV7-6	TRBJ2-7	15	.
CATSQTTTGELFF	TGTGCCACCAGTCAGACTACCACCGGGGAGCTGTTTTTT	.	TRBV24-1	TRBJ2-2	13	.
CASSLGTGDSHEQYF	TGTGCCAGCAGCCTAGGGACAGGCGACTCCCACGAGCAGTACTTC	.	TRBV28	TRBJ2-7	15	TRBD1
CASSLYSGPTEAFF	TGTGCCAGCAGTTTATATAGTGGGCCCACTGAAGCTTTCTTT	few	TRBV12-3/TRBV12-4	TRBJ1-1	14	.
CASRTGGPEAFF	TGTGCCAGCAGAACAGGGGGCCCTGAAGCTTTCTTT	.	TRBV6-6	TRBJ1-1	12	TRBD1
CASSTALVPWGIQYF	TGTGCCAGCAGCACAGCCCTAGTTCCTTGGGGCATTCAGTACTTC	few	TRBV7-9	TRBJ2-4	15	.
CSVEEGFKPAFF	TGCAGCGTTGAAGAAGGGTTTAAGCCAGCTTTCTTT	few	TRBV29-1	TRBJ1-1	12	.
CASSSSRGRELFF	TGTGCCAGCAGCTCCTCCAGGGGCCGGGAGCTGTTTTTT	.	TRBV7-2	TRBJ2-2	13	.
CASSQATSGEADTQYF	TGCGCCAGCAGCCAGGCGACTAGCGGGGAGGCAGATACGCAGTATTTT	few	TRBV4-1	TRBJ2-3	16	TRBD2
CASSEAGGDNEQYF	TGCGCCAGCAGCGAGGCCGGGGGGGACAATGAGCAGTACTTC	.	TRBV5-1	TRBJ2-7	14	TRBD2
CSVAEGGNEQFF	TGCAGCGTTGCCGAGGGGGGGAATGAGCAGTTCTTC	.	TRBV29-1	TRBJ2-1	12	.